The present T cell receptor (beta chain) was sequenced within a study of T cell responses to AZD1222 COVID-19 vaccine. Method: immunoSEQ multiplex PCR; TCRdb's copy keeps in-frame clones and lacks some. The table records approximately 170,000 clones, around 94% of them present only once. As regards this clone: Its target is not known.

Notes on the study in general: Repertoires were obtained solely post-peak T cell response. The breadth and depth of Spike-specific TCRs increased once two AZD1222 doses had been given.

This clonotype was obtained from an adult who received the AZD1222 COVID-19 vaccine. Source: peripheral blood, taken 28 days after the second AZD1222 dose.

The CDR3: CASSLGISEAFF. Here the CDR3 DNA reads TGTGCCAGCAGCTTAGGGATAAGTGAAGCTTTCTTT. This chain links TRBV7-9 with TRBJ1-1; D remains unclear. CDR1 is SEHNR, CDR2 FQNEAQ, per germline (reference sequence). Trimming took 1 base from V and 7 from J, leaving 7 bases between them. CDR3 length equals 12 residues.